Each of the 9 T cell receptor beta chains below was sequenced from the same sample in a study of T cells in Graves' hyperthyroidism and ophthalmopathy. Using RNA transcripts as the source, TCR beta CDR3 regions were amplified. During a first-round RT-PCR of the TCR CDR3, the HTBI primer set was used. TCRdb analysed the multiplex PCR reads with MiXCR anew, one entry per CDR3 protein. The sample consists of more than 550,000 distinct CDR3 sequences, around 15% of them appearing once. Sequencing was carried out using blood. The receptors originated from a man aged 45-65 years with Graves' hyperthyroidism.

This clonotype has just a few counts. The CDR3 here is CSTSGSTYEQYF. The CDR3 nucleotides are TGCAGCACTAGCGGGAGTACCTACGAGCAGTACTTC. The chain is built from TRBV20-1 and TRBJ2-7, with TRBD2 matching over 11 bases. Germline CDR1 and CDR2: DFQATT and SNEGSKA (reference sequence). This CDR3 spans 12 amino acids.

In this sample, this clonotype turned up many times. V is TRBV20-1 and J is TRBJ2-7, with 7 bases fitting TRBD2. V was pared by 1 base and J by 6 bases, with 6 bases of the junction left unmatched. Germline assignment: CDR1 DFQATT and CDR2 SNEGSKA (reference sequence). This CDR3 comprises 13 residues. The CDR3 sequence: CSARGTSYSEQYF. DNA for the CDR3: TGCAGTGCTAGAGGGACTAGTTATTCCGAGCAGTACTTC.

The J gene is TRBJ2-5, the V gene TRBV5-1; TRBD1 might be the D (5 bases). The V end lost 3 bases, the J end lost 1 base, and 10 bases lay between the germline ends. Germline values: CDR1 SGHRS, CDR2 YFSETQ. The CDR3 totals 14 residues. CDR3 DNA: TGCGCCAGCAGCTCCCAGGGTCCCCAAGAGACCCAGTACTTC. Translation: CASSSQGPQETQYF. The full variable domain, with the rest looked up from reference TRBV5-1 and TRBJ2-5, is KAGVTQTPRYLIKTRGQQVTLSCSPISGHRSVSWYQQTPGQGLQFLFEYFSETQRNKGNFPGRFSGRQFSNSRSEMNVSTLELGDSALYLCASSSQGPQETQYFGPGTRLLVL.

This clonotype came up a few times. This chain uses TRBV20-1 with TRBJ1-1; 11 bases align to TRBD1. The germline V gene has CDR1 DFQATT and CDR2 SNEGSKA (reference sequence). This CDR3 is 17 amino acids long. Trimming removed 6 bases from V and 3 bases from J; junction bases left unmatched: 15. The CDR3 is CSATTIRTGGADTEAFF. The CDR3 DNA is TGCAGTGCCACAACAATTCGGACAGGGGGCGCGGACACTGAAGCTTTCTTT.

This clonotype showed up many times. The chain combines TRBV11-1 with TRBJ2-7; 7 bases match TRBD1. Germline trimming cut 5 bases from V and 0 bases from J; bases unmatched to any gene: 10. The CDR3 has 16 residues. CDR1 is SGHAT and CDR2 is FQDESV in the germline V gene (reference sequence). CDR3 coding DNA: TGTGCCAGCAGCCTCACCGGACAGGACAACTCCTACGAGCAGTACTTC. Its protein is CASSLTGQDNSYEQYF.

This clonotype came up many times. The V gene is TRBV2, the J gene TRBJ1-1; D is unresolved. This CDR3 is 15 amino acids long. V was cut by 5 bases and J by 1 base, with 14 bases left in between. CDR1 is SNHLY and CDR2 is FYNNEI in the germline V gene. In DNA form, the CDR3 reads TGTGCCAGCAGTTTCGCCCCCGGAGGGAACACTGAAGCTTTCTTT. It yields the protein CASSFAPGGNTEAFF.

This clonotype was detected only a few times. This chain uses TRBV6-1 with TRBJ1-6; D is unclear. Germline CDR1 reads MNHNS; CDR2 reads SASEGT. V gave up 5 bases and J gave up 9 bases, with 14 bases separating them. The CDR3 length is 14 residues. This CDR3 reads CASSPPGISSPLHF. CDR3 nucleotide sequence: TGTGCCAGCAGTCCCCCGGGGATTAGTTCACCCCTCCACTTT.

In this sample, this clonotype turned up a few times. In nucleotides, the CDR3 is TGTGCCAGCAGTTATGTCTATGGCTACACCTTC. It codes for CASSYVYGYTF. The chain employs TRBV28 and TRBJ1-2; D is ambiguous. The CDR3 extends over 11 amino acids. The germline V gene has CDR1 MDHEN and CDR2 SYDVKM. The V and J ends lost 4 bases and 4 bases respectively, with 4 bases between them.

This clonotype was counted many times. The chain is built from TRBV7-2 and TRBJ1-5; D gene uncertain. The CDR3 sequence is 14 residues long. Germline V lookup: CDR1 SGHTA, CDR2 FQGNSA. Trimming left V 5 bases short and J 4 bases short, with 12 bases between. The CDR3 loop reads CASSRFQSNQPQHF. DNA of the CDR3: TGTGCCAGCAGCCGCTTCCAGTCTAATCAGCCCCAGCATTTT.